The entry below gives a single T cell receptor beta chain sequence along with its context. The PCR made use of 60 Vbeta and 13 Jbeta primers. Sequencing used immunoSEQ multiplex PCR; TCRdb keeps in-frame clones, though not all of them. The sample yields over 150,000 clones, roughly four fifths seen once. This entry is derived from a study of cytomegalovirus exposure and HLA in healthy donors. This CDR3 is built from 18 residues. V lost 1 base and J lost 1; bases outside the gene matches: 11. Per germline, CDR1 LNHDA and CDR2 SQIVND (reference sequence). The sample comprised PBMCs. The source is a man aged 45-65 years in good health and CMV-seropositive. J is TRBJ1-1 and V is TRBV19, with 8 bases fitting TRBD1. In DNA form, the CDR3 reads TGTGCCAGTAGTATAGTCGCCAGGGGGCGAGGGTCGAACACTGAAGCTTTCTTT. Amino acid sequence: CASSIVARGRGSNTEAFF.